This T cell receptor beta chain was observed in a study of CD8 T cells in ankylosing spondylitis. TCRdb re-called the 5' RACE reads through MiXCR, storing one row per CDR3 protein. The data contain more than 150,000 distinct CDR3 sequences, roughly 18% of them singletons. V lost 3 bases, J lost 4 bases, and 4 bases stayed unmatched. The CDR3 covers 15 residues. Many counts were recorded for this clonotype. Its antigen is still unknown. General study points: In peripheral blood, disease-linked CD8+ clones occurred at relatively low frequencies.

This sequence was found in a male donor under 30 with ankylosing spondylitis or in good health (not recorded which). V gene TRBV12-3 or TRBV12-4 combines with J gene TRBJ2-5, with 11 bases fitting TRBD2. Source material: blood, either unsorted or a sorted T cell fraction (not recorded which). CDR3 nucleotide sequence: TGTGCCAGCAGTTTCCTAGGGACTAGCGGAGAGACCCAGTACTTC. Translation gives CASSFLGTSGETQYF.